The 23 T cell receptor beta chains below were found in one sample sequenced in a study of T cell repertoires in cytomegalovirus infection. TCRdb redid the calling of the reads with MiXCR, one entry per CDR3 protein. The repertoire includes roughly 310,000 distinct CDR3 sequences, 17% of them detected once, and 9.5% to 15% sits in the top ten. The sample taken for sequencing was PBMCs. The receptor source for this set is a human donor in good health (CMV status not recorded). Some clones in this sample may be carry-over from other donors' samples.

This clonotype was observed at least ten times. The rearrangement links TRBV24-1 to TRBJ2-2; D is uncertain. The germline CDR1 and CDR2 sequences are KGHDR and SFDVKD. This CDR3 contains 12 residues. Trimming stripped 1 base from V and 7 bases from J, with 3 bases between. CDR3 sequence reads: CATSDFGGELFF. The CDR3 coding sequence is TGTGCCACCAGTGATTTCGGCGGGGAGCTGTTTTTT.

This clonotype has a count of ten or more. The chain couples TRBV6-6 to TRBJ1-5; D possibly corresponds to TRBD1 (6 bases). V lost 7 bases to trimming and J lost 1 base, with 11 bases between them. This CDR3 spans 14 amino acids. Looked up from germline, CDR1 is MNHNY and CDR2 is SVGAGI (reference sequence). In nucleotides, the CDR3 is TGTGCCAGCACGAGGGGGAGAAGCAATCAGCCCCAGCATTTT. Translation gives CASTRGRSNQPQHF.

The chain employs TRBV20-1 and TRBJ2-5; 11 nucleotides match TRBD2. Unmatched junction bases numbered 6, after V lost 0 bases and J lost 0 bases. The CDR3 runs 17 residues. Germline V gives CDR1 DFQATT, CDR2 SNEGSKA (reference sequence). The DNA for the CDR3 is TGCAGTGCTAGAGATCTGGCTAGCGGGGGGTACCAAGAGACCCAGTACTTC. Translation gives CSARDLASGGYQETQYF.

This chain links TRBV27 with TRBJ1-5; D gene unclear. The V end lost 4 bases, the J end lost 5 bases, and 9 bases lay between the germline ends. Germline CDR1 and CDR2: MNHEY and SMNVEV (reference sequence). The CDR3 runs 13 residues. The CDR3 nucleotides read TGTGCCAGCAGTTACGGCGGGGATCAGCCCCAGCATTTT. It translates to CASSYGGDQPQHF.

This clonotype was counted only a few times. The rearrangement joins TRBV11-2 to TRBJ2-7; D not certain. This CDR3 has 15 amino acids. CDR1 is SGHAT and CDR2 is FQNNGV in the germline V gene. Deletions cut 3 bases from V and 0 bases from J, with 12 bases between. The DNA for the CDR3 is TGTGCCAGCAGCTTTCATGTTTTGAGCTCCTACGAGCAGTACTTC. Translated, it gives CASSFHVLSSYEQYF.

This clonotype was seen repeatedly, ten times or more. The rearrangement joins TRBV7-2 to TRBJ2-5; maybe TRBD1 (6 bases). Germline CDR1 and CDR2: SGHTA and FQGNSA. The CDR3 is 15 residues long. V was pared by 5 bases and J by 2 bases, with 15 bases between. The CDR3 DNA reads as TGTGCCAGCAGCCCTTGGGCAGGGGAACAAGAGACCCAGTACTTC. Its translation is CASSPWAGEQETQYF.

In this sample, this clonotype turned up many times. The junction departs from germline at one end; a sequencing error may be responsible. V gene TRBV5-4 combines with J gene TRBJ1-2; a possible D gene is TRBD1 (5 bases). Germline lookup yields CDR1 SGHNT and CDR2 YYREEE (reference sequence). The CDR3 is 13 amino acids. The CDR3 loop reads CASSLDADRFASF. The CDR3 region has the DNA TGTGCCAGCAGCTTGGACGCTGACAGATTTGCCTCCTTC.

This clonotype was observed a handful of times. This sequence joins TRBV5-8 and TRBJ2-7; D is uncertain. Trimming pared 0 bases from V and 2 bases from J, leaving 9 bases between. This CDR3 contains 14 residues. In germline, CDR1 is SGHTS, CDR2 YDEGEE. The CDR3 bases are TGTGCCAGCAGCTTGGCGGCAGGAGCCTACGAGCAGTACTTC. It translates to CASSLAAGAYEQYF.

The chain employs TRBV6-5 and TRBJ2-7; 9 bases are shared with TRBD1. Trimming at V came to 6 bases and at J to 2 bases, leaving 8 bases not matched to a gene. The CDR3 runs 15 residues. The germline gives CDR1 MNHEY, CDR2 SVGAGI. CDR3 bases: TGTGCCAGCAGCCGCTCTCGACAGGGGGCCTACGAGCAGTACTTC. Translated: CASSRSRQGAYEQYF.

This clonotype has just a few counts. This rearrangement joins TRBV7-9 to TRBJ2-7; 12 nucleotides match TRBD1. After removal of 5 bases from V and 5 bases from J, the junction contained 4 bases not matched to a gene. This CDR3 region has 14 residues. Germline CDR1 and CDR2: SEHNR and FQNEAQ (reference sequence). DNA of the CDR3: TGTGCCAGCAGCACCAGGGACAGGGGGCACGAGCAGTACTTC. Amino acids: CASSTRDRGHEQYF.

This clonotype was seen at least ten times. This chain connects TRBV7-9 to TRBJ1-3; the D is unclear. The CDR3 is made up of 14 amino acids. V was clipped by 3 bases and J by 6 bases, with 12 bases between them. Germline V gives CDR1 SEHNR, CDR2 FQNEAQ (reference sequence). The CDR3 nucleotides are TGTGCCAGCAGCTTGGGTGTAGCCCAAAACACCATATATTTT. This translates into CASSLGVAQNTIYF. The full variable domain, with the rest looked up from reference TRBV7-9 and TRBJ1-3, is DTGVSQNPRHKITKRGQNVTFRCDPISEHNRLYWYRQTLGQGPEFLTYFQNEAQLEKSRLLSDRFSAERPKGSFSTLEIQRTEQGDSAMYLCASSLGVAQNTIYFGEGSWLTVV.

This clonotype was seen more than once but under ten times. This chain uses TRBV5-6 with TRBJ2-7; D ambiguous. The V gene lost 1 base and the J gene lost 0 bases, with 8 bases spanning the gap. This CDR3 has 14 amino acids. CDR1 is SGHDT, CDR2 YYEEEE, per germline. The CDR3 loop reads CASSLMGFSYEQYF. CDR3 nucleotide sequence: TGTGCCAGCAGCTTGATGGGCTTCTCCTACGAGCAGTACTTC.

This clonotype was observed many times. The chain couples TRBV12-3 or TRBV12-4 to TRBJ2-3; 11 bases match TRBD1. The CDR3 loop spans 15 amino acids. Germline trimming cut 4 bases from V and 4 bases from J; bases unmatched to any gene: 4. In nucleotides, the CDR3 is TGTGCCAGCAGTTCCGGACAGGGGGCATCAGATACGCAGTATTTT. Its translation: CASSSGQGASDTQYF.

This clonotype was counted only a few times. V and J are TRBV29-1 and TRBJ1-1; a possible D gene is TRBD1 (6 bases). Germline CDR1 and CDR2: SQVTM and ANQGSEA. Trimming stripped 7 bases from V and 0 bases from J, with 12 bases between. The CDR3 runs to 13 residues. The CDR3 bases are TGCAGCGGGAACAGGGCCCTGAACACTGAAGCTTTCTTT. Translating it yields CSGNRALNTEAFF.

This clonotype was observed a few times. This chain links TRBV12-3 or TRBV12-4 with TRBJ2-7, with TRBD2 matching over 9 bases. The V segment lost 4 bases and the J segment 6 bases; nucleotides outside the gene matches: 16. The CDR3 spans 17 residues. CDR3 protein: CASSSYNGGGAGGEQYF. The CDR3 DNA reads TGTGCCAGCAGTTCCTACAACGGCGGGGGGGCTGGGGGCGAGCAGTACTTC.

This clonotype has a count of ten or more. J is TRBJ2-7 and V is TRBV7-2; no firm D call. The CDR3 sequence is 14 residues long. Trimming left V 2 bases short and J 0 bases short, with 8 bases between. The V gene's germline CDR1 is SGHTA and CDR2 FQGNSA. Here the CDR3 DNA reads TGTGCCAGCAGCTTACACGGTAACTCCTACGAGCAGTACTTC. This gives the protein CASSLHGNSYEQYF.

Only a few counts were recorded for this clonotype. The J gene is TRBJ2-2, the V gene TRBV5-4; D possibly corresponds to TRBD1 (6 bases). The CDR3 runs 16 residues. V lost 0 bases, J lost 4 bases, and 13 bases lay in between. From germline, CDR1 is SGHNT and CDR2 YYREEE (reference sequence). The CDR3 protein is CASSLGGTYRTGELFF. CDR3 in DNA: TGTGCCAGCAGCTTGGGAGGGACATATCGCACCGGGGAGCTGTTTTTT.

This clonotype was detected a few times. V gene TRBV6-5 combines with J gene TRBJ1-1; maybe TRBD1 (5 bases). CDR3 length: 14 amino acids. Germline CDR1 MNHEY, CDR2 SVGAGI. V lost 8 bases and J 0 bases, leaving 13 bases between the germline ends. CDR3 protein: CASFTPGLNTEAFF. The CDR3 nucleotides read TGTGCCAGCTTCACCCCAGGGCTGAACACTGAAGCTTTCTTT.

This clonotype was seen only a few times. J is TRBJ1-2 and V is TRBV20-1, with D tentatively TRBD1 (5 bases). CDR1 and CDR2 from the germline V gene are DFQATT and SNEGSKA (reference sequence). V dropped 8 bases and J dropped 2 bases, with 15 bases sitting between them. The CDR3 runs 13 residues. CDR3 sequence reads: CSIRDHGNYGYTF. DNA for the CDR3: TGCAGTATCAGGGATCACGGAAACTATGGCTACACCTTC.

On this clonotype itself: The conserved final phenylalanine or tryptophan is absent from the CDR3, which likely points to a read error. The V and J genes are TRBV28 and TRBJ1-5; D ambiguous. CDR3 length: 14 residues. V was trimmed by 3 bases and J by 3 bases, leaving 9 bases between them. Germline CDR1 reads MDHEN; CDR2 reads SYDVKM. The CDR3 coding sequence is TGTGCCAGCAGTTTGGTGGCTTTCAATCAGCCCCAGCATTTA. Its protein product is CASSLVAFNQPQHL.

This clonotype was counted between two and nine times. This chain joins TRBV4-1 and TRBJ1-3; unclear D gene. There are 12 residues in the CDR3. Trimming cost V 4 bases and J 11 bases, with 12 bases left between them. In germline, CDR1 is MGHRA, CDR2 YSYEKL. This CDR3 reads CASSRPSGPIYF. The CDR3 DNA follows: TGCGCCAGCAGCCGCCCTTCCGGCCCCATATATTTT.

This clonotype has ten or more counts. The chain recombines TRBV7-2 with TRBJ1-2; 8 bases are a match to TRBD1. This CDR3 has 13 residues. The ends lost 5 bases at V and 8 bases at J; junction bases unmatched: 7. The germline V gene has CDR1 SGHTA and CDR2 FQGNSA. DNA for the CDR3: TGTGCCAGCAGCCAACAGGGGGTTGGGGGCTACACCTTC. Encoded protein: CASSQQGVGGYTF.

This clonotype was seen more than once but under ten times. The rearrangement uses TRBV12-3 or TRBV12-4 and TRBJ2-2; D is unresolved. V lost 10 bases and J 0 bases, leaving 9 bases between the germline ends. The CDR3 sequence is 13 residues long. The CDR3 sequence: CAIGPANTGELFF. The CDR3 DNA reads as TGTGCCATCGGGCCAGCGAACACCGGGGAGCTGTTTTTT.